This entry features one T cell receptor beta chain sequence. No antigen is known for it. At the time of sampling, donors were nominally healthy, though unrecorded immune exposures were likely. CDR3 length equals 13 residues. Germline V gene lookup returns CDR1 GTSNPN and CDR2 SVGIG (reference sequence). The V gene lost 4 bases and the J gene lost 6 bases, with 12 bases spanning the gap. This record belongs to a study of cytomegalovirus exposure and HLA in healthy donors. Study outcomes and limitations: In an earlier analysis, most TCR beta V segments were productive about 87% or about 30% of the time. Sequencing likely caused a cluster of highly shared sequence variants. Solely CMV serostatus was available to characterize immune exposure.

With 60 Vbeta and 13 Jbeta primers, the PCR was carried out. Profiled with immunoSEQ multiplex PCR; TCRdb holds only in-frame clones, not every one. Among roughly 120,000 clones listed, over 70% were seen once. This rearrangement joins TRBV30 to TRBJ2-2; maybe TRBD2 (6 bases). The specimen was PBMCs. This receptor was taken from a woman aged 40 to 55 in good health and CMV-seronegative. DNA for the CDR3: TGTGCCTGGACAGGGAGGAGGGCCGGGGAGCTGTTTTTT. Its protein product is CAWTGRRAGELFF.